This T cell receptor (beta chain) was sequenced in a study of OX40 agonist ivuxolimab in advanced cancers. Trimming took 1 base from V and 3 from J; bases not matched to a gene: 7. CDR3 size: 16 residues. The germline V gene has CDR1 SEHNR and CDR2 FQNEAQ (reference sequence). General study results and limits: At 0.1 to 3.0 mg/kg, CD4+ and CD8+ blood T cells expanded clonally by week 6.

Turning to this clone: What it binds is unknown.

The protocol was immunoSEQ multiplex PCR, while the TCRdb copy is restricted to in-frame clones and leaves out a portion. The table lists about 20,000 clones, 86% of them singletons. This clonotype was obtained from an adult with an advanced solid tumor such as melanoma, head and neck, liver or kidney cancer. The chain employs TRBV7-9 and TRBJ2-7; 9 positions agree with TRBD1. The starting material was CD4+ or CD8+ T cells sorted from blood, obtained in a trial of the OX40 agonist ivuxolimab. CDR3 amino acids: CASSLDPRTGDYEQYF. For the CDR3, the DNA is TGTGCCAGCAGCTTAGATCCCCGGACAGGGGACTACGAGCAGTACTTC.